This TCR beta chain derives from a study of CXCR3-negative and CXCR3-positive naive CD8 T cells. cDNA libraries for TRB were generated by 5' RACE incorporating UMI labels. Reanalyzing the 5' RACE reads, TCRdb keeps one entry per CDR3 protein, without DNA. Reported are over 100,000 distinct CDR3 sequences; the ten largest clones contain roughly 0.31%. Study conclusions and caveats: The TRBV-TRBJ usage of naive CXCR3-negative and CXCR3-positive cells was similar, but that of memory cells differed.

A word on this clonotype: Its antigen is unidentified.

Sequenced sample: naive CXCR3- CD8+ T cells from blood. Specified subset: CD45RO-CCR7+CD27+CD95- naive CD8+ T cells lacking CXCR3 (TNR3-). This clonotype was sampled from a human donor in good health. Some clones in this sample may be carry-over from other donors' samples.

The CDR3 here is CSGGTGNEQYF. The V gene is TRBV29-1, the J gene TRBJ2-7; TCRdb reports TRBD1, a call that lacks DNA to check it against. The CDR3 consists of 11 residues. CDR1 is SQVTM and CDR2 is ANQGSEA in the germline V gene.